This entry is about one TCR beta chain. Its antigen is undetermined. Profiling relied on immunoSEQ multiplex PCR, and the TCRdb table lists in-frame clones only, not all of them. The data hold 10,000 to 15,000 clones, with over 80% observed a single time. This CDR3 has 16 amino acids. CDR1 and CDR2 from the germline V gene are ENHRY and SYGVKD. Trimming took off 4 bases at V and 3 bases at J, with 19 bases between the two ends. This sample stems from a study of PD-1 blockade in classical Hodgkin lymphoma. Following autologous stem cell transplantation, relapse occurred in every patient, and exposure to brentuximab vedotin varied. Under best response, outcomes were complete response, partial response or progressive disease. General study points: Patients who began taking nivolumab under 1 year after ASCT were left out. CD4+ TCR diversity, unlike CD8+, climbed significantly by C4D1. The study reported lower baseline TCR diversity in newly diagnosed patients than in healthy donors.

This material consisted of peripheral blood mononuclear cells (PBMCs), taken at baseline. The V and J genes are TRBV10-3 and TRBJ2-7, with D tentatively TRBD1 (8 bases). The source of this sequence is a human donor with classical Hodgkin lymphoma. Written as DNA, the CDR3 is TGTGCCATCAGTGGGACAGGGAGGGTGGGATACTACGAGCAGTACTTC. This sequence encodes CAISGTGRVGYYEQYF.